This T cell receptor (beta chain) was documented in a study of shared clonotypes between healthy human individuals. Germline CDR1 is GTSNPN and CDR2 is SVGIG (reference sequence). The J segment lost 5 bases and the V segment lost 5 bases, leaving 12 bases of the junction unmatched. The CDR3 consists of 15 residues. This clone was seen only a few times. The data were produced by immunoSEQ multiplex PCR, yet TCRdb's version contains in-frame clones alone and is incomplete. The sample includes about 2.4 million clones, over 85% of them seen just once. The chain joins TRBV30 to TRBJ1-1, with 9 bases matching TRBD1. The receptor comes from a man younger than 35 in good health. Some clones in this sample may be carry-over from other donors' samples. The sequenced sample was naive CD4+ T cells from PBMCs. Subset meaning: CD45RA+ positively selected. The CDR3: CAWGRIRDRVTEAFF. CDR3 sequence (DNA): TGTGCCTGGGGACGAATCCGGGACAGGGTGACTGAAGCTTTCTTT.